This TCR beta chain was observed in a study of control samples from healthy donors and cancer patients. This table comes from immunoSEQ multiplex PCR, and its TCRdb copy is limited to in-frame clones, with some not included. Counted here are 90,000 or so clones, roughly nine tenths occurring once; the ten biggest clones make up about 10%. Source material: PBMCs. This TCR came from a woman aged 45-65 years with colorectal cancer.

The CDR3 spells CASSLQIYTEAFF. The CDR3 DNA follows: TGTGCCAGCAGTTTACAAATATACACTGAAGCTTTCTTT. V gene TRBV27 combines with J gene TRBJ1-1; unclear D gene. CDR1 and CDR2 (germline): MNHEY, SMNVEV (reference sequence). The CDR3 extends over 13 amino acids. Between the trimmed V and J ends, which lost 2 bases and 3 bases, there was a span of 7 bases.